The T cell receptor beta chain under discussion was sequenced for a study of blood T cell repertoires in COVID-19. Sequencing was performed with immunoSEQ multiplex PCR; in TCRdb, only in-frame clones are kept and a portion is missing. This table holds some 120,000 clones, 75% to 90% found once. Input material: peripheral blood. The source of this sequence is a human donor in a cohort sampled during active COVID-19.

CDR3 in DNA: TGTGCCAGCAGCTTAGTCAGAGCAGGGAACTATGGCTACACCTTC. Its translation: CASSLVRAGNYGYTF. This chain connects TRBV11-2 to TRBJ1-2; perhaps TRBD1 as D (5 bases). The CDR3 spans 15 residues. The germline V gene has CDR1 SGHAT and CDR2 FQNNGV. V was cut by 1 base and J by 2 bases, with 11 bases left in between. The entire variable domain, with the rest obtained from reference TRBV11-2 and TRBJ1-2, is as follows: EAGVAQSPRYKIIEKRQSVAFWCNPISGHATLYWYQQILGQGPKLLIQFQNNGVVDDSQLPKDRFSAERLKGVDSTLKIQPAKLEDSAVYLCASSLVRAGNYGYTFGSGTRLTVV.